Below, 9 T cell receptor beta chains from the same sample are listed, as sequenced in a study of immune heterogeneity within non-small cell lung tumors. Multiplex PCR was performed with 32 V and 13 J primers, and it amplified TCR beta CDR3. From the multiplex PCR reads, TCRdb called clonotypes with MiXCR, one entry per CDR3 protein. The table shows around 20,000 distinct CDR3 sequences, with 25% to 30% occurring only once. Template material for each sample was 500 to 600 ng of bulk tumor genomic DNA. Several widely spaced biopsies per primary tumor were taken during surgery. Patients underwent curative surgery for non-small cell lung cancer (untreated and newly diagnosed). Sequencing was done on a sample of lung tumor tissue. These receptors all stem from a middle-aged man with non-small cell lung cancer.

The chain has TRBV10-2 and TRBJ1-4, with unresolved D. The V end was cut by 2 bases, the J end by 4 bases, with 8 bases between. Germline V gene data show CDR1 as WSHSY and CDR2 as SAAADI. This CDR3 is 14 amino acids long. The CDR3 sequence: CASSERHHNEKLFF. The CDR3 region has the DNA TGCGCCAGCAGTGAGCGGCACCATAATGAAAAACTGTTTTTT.

This clonotype has at least ten counts. The chain carries TRBV6-2 or TRBV6-3 and TRBJ1-2; D is uncertain. Germline V gives CDR1 MNHEY, CDR2 SVGEGT. This CDR3 is 13 amino acids long. Between the trimmed V and J ends, which lost 2 bases and 7 bases, there was a span of 11 bases. CDR3 protein: CASSYVWTIGYTF. CDR3 coding DNA: TGTGCCAGCAGTTACGTCTGGACTATTGGCTACACCTTC.

This clonotype has a count of ten or more. The chain combines TRBV2 with TRBJ2-1; D not certain. Germline CDR1 SNHLY, CDR2 FYNNEI. V lost 10 bases and J lost 5, with 18 bases in between. The CDR3 extends over 14 amino acids. DNA of the CDR3: TGTGCCACCTTCACAAGTGTTTACGACAATGAGCAGTTCTTC. Its protein product is CATFTSVYDNEQFF.

This clonotype occurred many times. The chain has TRBV6-2 or TRBV6-3 and TRBJ2-2, with 12 bases identical to TRBD2. This CDR3 is 21 amino acids long. CDR1 and CDR2 (germline): MNHEY, SVGEGT. V gave up 7 bases and J gave up 4 bases; unmatched junction bases: 22. CDR3 sequence: CASIKGRLAGGPVERTGELFF. The CDR3 nucleotides are TGTGCCAGCATAAAGGGGCGGCTAGCGGGAGGGCCCGTCGAGCGCACCGGGGAGCTGTTTTTT.

The table lists this clonotype with many counts. The CDR3 loop is CASSVSSWTGIYGYTF. For the CDR3, the DNA is TGTGCCAGCAGCGTATCCTCCTGGACAGGGATCTATGGCTACACCTTC. The rearrangement links TRBV9 to TRBJ1-2, with 8 positions matching TRBD1. This CDR3 is 16 amino acids long. V trimming: 1 base; J trimming: 4 bases; junction bases outside the gene matches: 9. Germline CDR1 is SGDLS and CDR2 is YYNGEE.

This clonotype was seen a few times. J is TRBJ2-7 and V is TRBV7-8, with 10 bases lining up with TRBD2. Germline CDR1 reads SGHVS; CDR2 reads FQNEAQ. The CDR3 contains 14 residues. The V segment lost 5 bases and the J segment 3 bases; nucleotides outside the gene matches: 4. This chain's CDR3 is CASSPLAGGYEQYF. The CDR3 DNA is TGTGCCAGCAGCCCCTTAGCGGGAGGCTACGAGCAGTACTTC.

This clonotype ranks as medium-sized. This rearrangement joins TRBV20-1 to TRBJ2-7, with 7 bases matching TRBD1. Germline CDR1 reads DFQATT; CDR2 reads SNEGSKA (reference sequence). J gave up 2 bases and V 4 bases, and 8 bases lay outside the gene matches. The CDR3 contains 14 residues. CDR3: CSATRQGPTYEQYF. The CDR3, as DNA: TGCAGTGCTACTCGACAGGGCCCTACCTACGAGCAGTACTTC.

This clonotype was detected only a few times. This chain links TRBV27 with TRBJ2-1; 11 bases agree with TRBD2. This CDR3 spans 17 amino acids. Germline V CDR1 and CDR2: MNHEY, SMNVEV (reference sequence). V gave up 0 bases and J gave up 8 bases; unmatched junction bases: 9. DNA for the CDR3: TGTGCCAGCAGTTTATCTCTAGCGGGAGGTTGGCGCGATGAGCAGTTCTTC. This translates into CASSLSLAGGWRDEQFF.

Comments on this clonotype: A much larger clone differs by one base, so this may be a read error. This chain connects TRBV13 to TRBJ2-7, with D tentatively TRBD2 (5 bases). Germline V CDR1 and CDR2: PRHDT, FYEKMQ (reference sequence). This CDR3 comprises 17 residues. The V end was cut by 2 bases, the J end by 3 bases, with 20 bases between. The CDR3 DNA reads TGTGCCAGCAGCTTATATTGGGCCCGTGGAGGAGGCTACGAGCAGTACTTC. Protein sequence: CASSLYWARGGGYEQYF.